This paragraph reports one T cell receptor (beta chain). The sample originates from a study of T cell changes during pregnancy in multiple sclerosis. Measured with immunoSEQ multiplex PCR; TCRdb has only the in-frame clones, and not every one. The table includes 30,000 to 45,000 clones, about 91% detected once. The sample here was CD4+ T cells from peripheral blood mononuclear cells, taken after pregnancy. The receptor comes from a female donor with multiple sclerosis, enrolled in a pregnancy study.

CDR3 loop: CASSFGQGQPQHF. DNA of the CDR3: TGTGCCAGCAGTTTCGGACAGGGACAGCCCCAGCATTTT. The gene calls are TRBV7-9 and TRBJ1-5; 8 bases fit TRBD1. The germline gives CDR1 SEHNR, CDR2 FQNEAQ (reference sequence). This CDR3 region has 13 residues. V lost 6 bases to trimming and J lost 7 bases; unmatched junction nucleotides: 5.